The following is a T cell receptor beta chain sequence with its context. No antigen is known for it. The germline CDR1 and CDR2 sequences are LGHNA and YNFKEQ. The CDR3 has 18 amino acids. The junction had 18 bases not matched to a gene; V was cut back by 3 bases and J by 5 bases. The table came from immunoSEQ multiplex PCR; TCRdb's copy has only in-frame clones and leaves some out. The sample contains 150,000 to 200,000 clones, about 90% of which appear only once. This sample was included in a study of T cell responses to AZD1222 COVID-19 vaccine. Combined were second doses at about 4 or about 12 weeks. Broader study findings: Reportedly, close to half of spike-specific TCRs are directed against unmutated variant regions. Repertoire sampling happened only post peak T cell response. Mostly white British, mostly female donors; authors suggested clonal diversity may be underestimated.

The chain is built from TRBV4-2 and TRBJ2-5; 7 positions agree with TRBD2. The sequence was collected from an adult who received the AZD1222 COVID-19 vaccine. The sequences come from peripheral blood, collected 28 days after the second AZD1222 dose. CDR3 DNA sequence: TGTGCCAGCAGCCAGGGGTTAATGGGCGGGAGCGTCGGGGAGACCCAGTACTTC. Its translation: CASSQGLMGGSVGETQYF.